These 28 T cell receptor beta chains were all obtained from the same sample, sequenced in a study of cytomegalovirus exposure and HLA in healthy donors. Primers: 60 Vbeta forward and 13 Jbeta reverse. Profiling relied on immunoSEQ multiplex PCR, and the TCRdb table lists in-frame clones only, not all of them. The sample has about 120,000 clones; 70% to 90% are singletons. Sequenced: PBMCs. These TCRs come from a man aged 35 to 55 in good health and CMV-seronegative.

V is TRBV28 and J is TRBJ1-5; tentative D call: TRBD1 (6 bases). The CDR3 runs to 17 residues. In germline, CDR1 is MDHEN, CDR2 SYDVKM. Trimming stripped 3 bases from V and 0 bases from J, with 15 bases between. This CDR3 is CASSFQGRGYSNQPQHF. CDR3 DNA: TGTGCCAGCAGTTTTCAGGGGAGAGGGTATAGCAATCAGCCCCAGCATTTT. Full variable domain (remainder filled in from reference TRBV28 and TRBJ1-5): DVKVTQSSRYLVKRTGEKVFLECVQDMDHENMFWYRQDPGLGLRLIYFSYDVKMKEKGDIPEGYSVSREKKERFSLILESASTNQTSMYLCASSFQGRGYSNQPQHFGDGTRLSIL.

The V and J genes are TRBV30 and TRBJ1-4; 9 nucleotides align to TRBD1. With V trimmed by 5 bases and J by 11 bases, 9 bases remained unmatched. The germline V gene has CDR1 GTSNPN and CDR2 SVGIG (reference sequence). This CDR3 contains 13 residues. This chain's CDR3 is CAWAGTGQGKLFF. CDR3 DNA: TGTGCCTGGGCCGGGACAGGGCAGGGGAAACTGTTTTTT.

J is TRBJ2-7 and V is TRBV5-1, with D perhaps matching TRBD1 (6 bases). This CDR3 contains 14 residues. Germline V gene sequence: CDR1 SGHRS, CDR2 YFSETQ. Trimming took 4 bases from V and 8 from J, leaving 19 bases between them. The CDR3 here is CASSESAQGKKQYF. CDR3 nucleotide sequence: TGCGCCAGCAGCGAATCCGCACAGGGTAAGAAGCAGTACTTC.

The V and J genes are TRBV11-2 and TRBJ1-2; the D is unclear. The ends were cut back, 2 bases at V and 3 bases at J, with 7 bases in the middle. The CDR3 has 13 residues. CDR1 SGHAT and CDR2 FQNNGV come from the germline V gene. For the CDR3, the DNA is TGTGCCAGCAGCTTATCTCCTCACTATGGCTACACCTTC. This encodes CASSLSPHYGYTF.

This chain links TRBV28 with TRBJ2-5, with 9 bases lining up with TRBD2. The length of the CDR3 is 13 residues. The J segment lost 4 bases and the V segment lost 10 bases, leaving 7 bases of the junction unmatched. Germline-derived CDR1 and CDR2 are MDHEN and SYDVKM. CDR3 sequence reads: CATAGGIPETQYF. CDR3 in DNA: TGTGCCACAGCGGGAGGAATCCCAGAGACCCAGTACTTC. The variable domain in full, with the rest retrieved from reference TRBV28 and TRBJ2-5, is DVKVTQSSRYLVKRTGEKVFLECVQDMDHENMFWYRQDPGLGLRLIYFSYDVKMKEKGDIPEGYSVSREKKERFSLILESASTNQTSMYLCATAGGIPETQYFGPGTRLLVL.

V is TRBV5-4 and J is TRBJ2-1, with 7 bases matching TRBD2. V shed 4 bases, J shed 0 bases, and the junction held 7 bases outside the gene matches. The CDR3 runs 16 residues. Germline assignment: CDR1 SGHNT and CDR2 YYREEE (reference sequence). The CDR3 DNA is TGTGCCAGCAGCACCGGGGGGTTCGCCTCCTACAATGAGCAGTTCTTC. Residues: CASSTGGFASYNEQFF.

This chain's CDR3 is CASSIGGDQETQYF. DNA for the CDR3: TGTGCCAGTAGTATCGGGGGGGACCAAGAGACCCAGTACTTC. V is TRBV19 and J is TRBJ2-5, with 8 bases fitting TRBD2. The CDR3 has 14 residues. Trimming took 3 bases from V and 0 from J; bases not matched to a gene: 0. Germline V lookup: CDR1 LNHDA, CDR2 SQIVND (reference sequence).

This rearrangement joins TRBV4-2 to TRBJ2-1; a weak D match, TRBD1 (6 bases). Trimming took off 5 bases at V and 5 bases at J, with 22 bases between the two ends. The CDR3 totals 17 residues. Per germline, CDR1 LGHNA and CDR2 YNFKEQ. The CDR3 nucleotides read TGTGCCAGCAGCTCCGGACAGTCCGGTGGCACCCACAATGAGCAGTTCTTC. Amino acids: CASSSGQSGGTHNEQFF.

This chain joins TRBV30 and TRBJ1-2; possible D gene TRBD1, 6 bases. Trimming shortened V by 7 bases and J by 5 bases, and 23 bases separated the two germline ends. From germline, CDR1 is GTSNPN and CDR2 SVGIG (reference sequence). There are 15 residues in the CDR3. CDR3 DNA: TGTGCCTTAAAACAGGGTAATGGACTGAGGTATGGCTACACCTTC. Its translation: CALKQGNGLRYGYTF.

This chain joins TRBV19 and TRBJ1-2, with a tentative D call TRBD1 (5 bases). Per germline, CDR1 LNHDA and CDR2 SQIVND (reference sequence). Deletions cut 3 bases from V and 7 bases from J, with 12 bases between. This CDR3 is 13 amino acids long. In nucleotides, the CDR3 is TGTGCCAGTAGTATGACAGTAATCGCTGGCTACACCTTC. Its translation: CASSMTVIAGYTF.

The chain uses TRBV5-4 and TRBJ1-2; TRBD1 is a possible D gene (5 bases). The length of the CDR3 is 14 residues. V was shortened by 4 bases and J by 5 bases, with 15 bases between the two germline ends. Germline V gene lookup returns CDR1 SGHNT and CDR2 YYREEE (reference sequence). In DNA form, the CDR3 reads TGTGCCAGCAGCCCTGGTCTACAGGTTTATGGCTACACCTTC. It codes for CASSPGLQVYGYTF.

A word on this clone: The sample contains more than one DNA sequence encoding this CDR3. The genes are TRBV9 and TRBJ1-2; 7 bases map to TRBD1. The CDR3 consists of 14 residues. The germline V gene encodes CDR1 SGDLS and CDR2 YYNGEE. V shed 0 bases and J 4 bases; nucleotides not matched to a gene: 3. CDR3 in DNA: TGTGCCAGCAGCGTAGGACAGGGAAGCTATGGCTACACCTTC. Protein: CASSVGQGSYGYTF.

The chain has TRBV9 and TRBJ1-6; maybe TRBD1 (6 bases). There are 13 residues in the CDR3. CDR1 SGDLS and CDR2 YYNGEE come from the germline V gene. The V end was cut by 0 bases, the J end by 12 bases, with 10 bases between. CDR3 region: CASSVAGQIPLHF. CDR3 bases: TGTGCCAGCAGCGTAGCTGGACAGATACCCCTCCACTTT.

Concerning this clone itself: Different DNA sequences within this sample yield the same CDR3. The rearrangement joins TRBV9 to TRBJ2-7; D uncertain. Germline V CDR1 and CDR2: SGDLS, YYNGEE. Trimming shortened V by 0 bases and J by 2 bases, and 12 bases separated the two germline ends. There are 15 residues in the CDR3. CDR3: CASSVGSETAYEQYF. The CDR3 region has the DNA TGTGCCAGCAGCGTAGGTTCCGAGACTGCCTACGAGCAGTACTTC.

The rearrangement links TRBV30 to TRBJ2-7, with 7 bases lining up with TRBD1. V gave up 1 base and J gave up 2 bases; unmatched junction bases: 5. Germline loops: CDR1 GTSNPN, CDR2 SVGIG (reference sequence). The CDR3 contains 14 residues. This CDR3 reads CAWSGGTVTYEQYF. The CDR3 DNA reads as TGTGCCTGGAGTGGGGGGACAGTAACCTACGAGCAGTACTTC.

Concerning this clone itself: In the same sample, other DNA sequences code for this CDR3. The chain uses TRBV6-4 and TRBJ1-2, with 9 bases aligning to TRBD1. V was clipped by 5 bases and J by 8 bases; unmatched bases: 6. This CDR3 is 13 amino acids long. Germline values: CDR1 MRHNA, CDR2 SNTAGT. The CDR3 spells CASSTGQGNGYTF. CDR3 nucleotides: TGTGCCAGCAGTACCGGACAGGGGAACGGCTACACCTTC.

The chain couples TRBV4-1 to TRBJ1-4; tentatively, D is TRBD1 (5 bases). Germline-derived CDR1 and CDR2 are MGHRA and YSYEKL. The germline V and J ends were trimmed by 5 bases and 8 bases, with 21 bases remaining between them. The CDR3 is made up of 16 amino acids. CDR3 DNA sequence: TGCGCCAGCAGCTCCGTGATGGGGGGTCGGGGGGAAAAACTGTTTTTT. This translates into CASSSVMGGRGEKLFF.

This rearrangement joins TRBV2 to TRBJ2-5, with D possibly being TRBD1 (6 bases). Trimming shortened V by 7 bases and J by 5 bases, and 14 bases separated the two germline ends. The CDR3 sequence is 13 residues long. Germline loops: CDR1 SNHLY, CDR2 FYNNEI. The CDR3 region is CASTLQGEETQYF. The CDR3 nucleotides are TGTGCCAGCACCCTACAGGGCGAGGAGACCCAGTACTTC.

The chain combines TRBV19 with TRBJ1-6; D is possibly TRBD1 (5 bases). CDR1 and CDR2 (germline): LNHDA, SQIVND (reference sequence). The CDR3 totals 14 residues. The V gene lost 8 bases and the J gene lost 8 bases, with 16 bases spanning the gap. The CDR3 DNA is TGTGCCAGTTCTACTTTCGGGGGTGATTCACCCCTCCACTTT. Its translation is CASSTFGGDSPLHF.

This clone showed up just a few times. The chain combines TRBV9 with TRBJ2-1; D call uncertain. CDR3 length: 12 amino acids. V was trimmed by 3 bases and J by 8 bases, leaving 9 bases between them. Germline CDR1 is SGDLS and CDR2 is YYNGEE. The CDR3 region is CASSDPADEQFF. The DNA for the CDR3 is TGTGCCAGCAGCGATCCCGCAGATGAGCAGTTCTTC. Filled out from reference TRBV9 and TRBJ2-1, the complete variable domain reads DSGVTQTPKHLITATGQRVTLRCSPRSGDLSVYWYQQSLDQGLQFLIQYYNGEERAKGNILERFSAQQFPDLHSELNLSSLELGDSALYFCASSDPADEQFFGPGTRLTVL.

This sequence joins TRBV30 and TRBJ2-7, with a possible D match to TRBD1 (5 bases). Germline lookup yields CDR1 GTSNPN and CDR2 SVGIG (reference sequence). The CDR3 length is 15 residues. The V end lost 0 bases, the J end lost 6 bases, and 18 bases lay between the germline ends. The CDR3 DNA follows: TGTGCCTGGAGTGTAGATAGGTGTTGGGGCTGCGAGCAGTACTTC. Translated, it gives CAWSVDRCWGCEQYF.

V usage is TRBV30 and J usage is TRBJ2-1; TRBD2 aligns across 10 bases. This CDR3 is 15 amino acids long. Losses at the gene ends were 4 bases for V and 10 bases for J; bases not matched to a gene: 13. Germline assignment: CDR1 GTSNPN and CDR2 SVGIG (reference sequence). Here the CDR3 DNA reads TGTGCCTGGACGTGGGGGAGCGGGAGGGCCAGAGAGCAGTTCTTC. It is translated as CAWTWGSGRAREQFF.

The gene calls are TRBV29-1 and TRBJ2-2; 10 nucleotides align to TRBD1. The junction had 10 bases not matched to a gene; V was cut back by 6 bases and J by 0 bases. The CDR3 consists of 17 residues. The germline CDR1 and CDR2 sequences are SQVTM and ANQGSEA. The CDR3 protein is CSVYSGQGRSNTGELFF. The CDR3 bases are TGCAGCGTCTACTCGGGACAGGGGCGATCGAACACCGGGGAGCTGTTTTTT.

In this sample, this clone turned up once. The chain couples TRBV11-2 to TRBJ2-2; perhaps TRBD1 as D (5 bases). The CDR3 totals 13 residues. V was pared by 5 bases and J by 5 bases, with 9 bases between. Looked up from germline, CDR1 is SGHAT and CDR2 is FQNNGV. The CDR3 loop reads CASSRQHTGELFF. As DNA, the CDR3 is TGTGCCAGCAGCCGACAGCATACCGGGGAGCTGTTTTTT.

The chain links TRBV7-2 to TRBJ2-2; 7 positions match TRBD2. V lost 1 base, J lost 6 bases, and 5 bases stayed unmatched. The CDR3 contains 15 residues. From germline, CDR1 is SGHTA and CDR2 FQGNSA. Written as DNA, the CDR3 is TGTGCCAGCAGCTTAGACGGCGGGGGATCCGGGGAGCTGTTTTTT. This translates into CASSLDGGGSGELFF. Supplemented by reference TRBV7-2 and TRBJ2-2, the full variable domain reads GAGVSQSPSNKVTEKGKDVELRCDPISGHTALYWYRQSLGQGLEFLIYFQGNSAPDKSGLPSDRFSAERTGGSVSTLTIQRTQQEDSAVYLCASSLDGGGSGELFFGEGSRLTVL.

V gene TRBV5-4 combines with J gene TRBJ2-7, with 10 bases aligning to TRBD1. CDR1 and CDR2 (germline): SGHNT, YYREEE (reference sequence). The junction had 10 bases not matched to a gene; V was cut back by 7 bases and J by 6 bases. The CDR3 loop spans 14 amino acids. This chain's CDR3 is CASSGRDRGSEQYF. CDR3 coding DNA: TGTGCCAGCTCCGGCCGGGACAGGGGCTCCGAGCAGTACTTC.

V gene TRBV28 combines with J gene TRBJ1-3, with D possibly being TRBD1 (6 bases). This CDR3 has 15 amino acids. Deletions cut 8 bases from V and 3 bases from J, with 17 bases between. Germline V gene data show CDR1 as MDHEN and CDR2 as SYDVKM. CDR3 sequence (DNA): TGTGCCAGCGCTACAGGGCCTCTAGGTGGAAACACCATATATTTT. It codes for CASATGPLGGNTIYF.

V usage is TRBV9 and J usage is TRBJ1-5; 10 bases agree with TRBD1. The germline gives CDR1 SGDLS, CDR2 YYNGEE. The ends lost 4 bases at V and 8 bases at J; junction bases unmatched: 6. CDR3 length equals 14 residues. The CDR3 DNA sequence: TGTGCCAGCAGCTTGGGACAGGGGTTTGAGCCCCAGCATTTT. Protein product: CASSLGQGFEPQHF. The whole variable domain, remainder taken from reference TRBV9 and TRBJ1-5, is DSGVTQTPKHLITATGQRVTLRCSPRSGDLSVYWYQQSLDQGLQFLIQYYNGEERAKGNILERFSAQQFPDLHSELNLSSLELGDSALYFCASSLGQGFEPQHFGDGTRLSIL.